These 19 T cell receptor beta chains were sequenced from one sample in a study of cytomegalovirus exposure and HLA in healthy donors. The PCR used 60 Vbeta and 13 Jbeta primers. Here immunoSEQ multiplex PCR was the method, and the copy in TCRdb shows in-frame clones only, minus some. The sample yields around 180,000 clones, approximately 71% seen once. The sequenced material came from PBMCs. The receptors were sampled from a girl aged 10-17 years in good health and CMV-seronegative.

This clone was observed a few times. V and J are TRBV5-8 and TRBJ1-5; no reliable D call. This CDR3 has 12 residues. Deletions cut 2 bases from V and 2 bases from J, with 2 bases between. The germline CDR1 and CDR2 sequences are SGHTS and YDEGEE. Written as DNA, the CDR3 is TGTGCCAGCAGCTTCGGCAATCAGCCCCAGCATTTT. Its translation: CASSFGNQPQHF.

This chain joins TRBV7-3 and TRBJ2-7; 12 positions match TRBD1. The CDR3 consists of 14 residues. Germline V gene data show CDR1 as SGHTA and CDR2 as FQGTGA. V lost 2 bases, J lost 6 bases, and 2 bases stayed unmatched. The CDR3 DNA is TGTGCCAGCAGCTTAGGGACAGGGGGCGCCGAGCAGTACTTC. Its protein product is CASSLGTGGAEQYF.

The CDR3 sequence: CASSQTSGDTEAFF. CDR3 DNA sequence: TGTGCCAGCAGCCAAACGTCAGGCGACACTGAAGCTTTCTTT. V is TRBV4-2 and J is TRBJ1-1; D call uncertain. The germline V gene encodes CDR1 LGHNA and CDR2 YNFKEQ. Between the trimmed V and J ends, which lost 2 bases and 3 bases, there was a span of 10 bases. There are 14 residues in the CDR3.

The rearrangement joins TRBV10-1 to TRBJ2-1; maybe TRBD1 (5 bases). This CDR3 is built from 12 residues. Germline CDR1 is WNHNN and CDR2 is SYGVQD (reference sequence). Trimming cost V 8 bases and J 8 bases, with 13 bases left between them. CDR3 sequence: CASGDSQDEQFF. In DNA, the CDR3 is TGCGCCAGCGGCGACTCACAGGATGAGCAGTTCTTC.

The sample holds one count of this clone. The V call is TRBV7-8, the J call TRBJ2-5; 8 nucleotides match TRBD1. Germline-derived CDR1 and CDR2 are SGHVS and FQNEAQ. This CDR3 comprises 14 residues. Trimming at V came to 6 bases and at J to 5 bases, leaving 8 bases not matched to a gene. The CDR3 region is CASRPRTGWETQYF. DNA of the CDR3: TGTGCCAGCAGACCAAGGACAGGGTGGGAGACCCAGTACTTC.

This rearrangement joins TRBV9 to TRBJ1-1; unclear D gene. The CDR3 runs 14 residues. The V gene lost 2 bases and the J gene lost 1 base, with 9 bases spanning the gap. Germline CDR1 is SGDLS and CDR2 is YYNGEE. As DNA, the CDR3 is TGTGCCAGCAGCGTTGGCAGGCAGAACACTGAAGCTTTCTTT. Its protein product is CASSVGRQNTEAFF.

This clone was picked up a small number of times. The V and J genes are TRBV30 and TRBJ1-2, with 10 bases matching TRBD1. With V trimmed by 3 bases and J by 6 bases, 10 bases remained unmatched. Germline CDR1 GTSNPN, CDR2 SVGIG (reference sequence). The CDR3 spans 15 residues. In DNA form, the CDR3 reads TGTGCCTGGAGGGGGACAGGGGCATCGAGGAATGGCTACACCTTC. It yields the protein CAWRGTGASRNGYTF.

The J gene is TRBJ1-5, the V gene TRBV5-1; 8 bases agree with TRBD1. CDR1 and CDR2 (germline): SGHRS, YFSETQ. CDR3 length: 15 residues. The V and J ends lost 4 bases and 2 bases, in that order; junction bases with no gene match: 5. The CDR3 coding sequence is TGCGCCAGCAGCCCTGGACAGGGCGGCAATCAGCCCCAGCATTTT. Translation: CASSPGQGGNQPQHF. Full variable domain (outside the CDR3, taken from reference TRBV5-1 and TRBJ1-5): KAGVTQTPRYLIKTRGQQVTLSCSPISGHRSVSWYQQTPGQGLQFLFEYFSETQRNKGNFPGRFSGRQFSNSRSEMNVSTLELGDSALYLCASSPGQGGNQPQHFGDGTRLSIL.

The V call is TRBV27, the J call TRBJ1-2; 7 bases align to TRBD1. The CDR3 has 13 residues. After removal of 7 bases from V and 7 bases from J, the junction contained 9 bases not matched to a gene. The germline V gene encodes CDR1 MNHEY and CDR2 SMNVEV (reference sequence). The CDR3 sequence is CASMQGGAGGYTF. The CDR3 DNA follows: TGTGCCAGCATGCAAGGGGGCGCAGGTGGCTACACCTTC.

This clone occurred once. The chain uses TRBV19 and TRBJ1-1; TRBD1 matches at 7 bases. Looked up from germline, CDR1 is LNHDA and CDR2 is SQIVND (reference sequence). The V gene end was trimmed by 5 bases and the J gene end by 6 bases; junction bases not matched to a gene: 12. This CDR3 comprises 15 residues. The CDR3 DNA follows: TGTGCCAGTAGTCCCCAACGGACAGGCCCCGCTGAAGCTTTCTTT. Translating it yields CASSPQRTGPAEAFF.

The chain is built from TRBV5-6 and TRBJ2-1, with 10 bases fitting TRBD1. V shed 0 bases and J 7 bases; nucleotides not matched to a gene: 4. This CDR3 comprises 15 residues. Germline V CDR1 and CDR2: SGHDT, YYEEEE. The CDR3 bases are TGTGCCAGCAGCTTGGATCGGGGACAGGGGAATGAGCAGTTCTTC. Its protein is CASSLDRGQGNEQFF.

This rearrangement joins TRBV5-3 to TRBJ2-1, with D maybe TRBD2 (8 bases). TRBV5-3 is given ORF status, its function remaining uncertain. This CDR3 region has 16 residues. The V end was cut by 3 bases, the J end by 8 bases, with 21 bases between. CDR3 DNA sequence: TGTGCCAGAAGCTACTGTGGTCCGGGGGGGACAGATGAGCAGTTCTTC. Translated, it gives CARSYCGPGGTDEQFF.

This clone was seen just once. The junction departs from the called germline gene at one end, perhaps through a read error. The chain joins TRBV7-9 to TRBJ2-7; 9 bases agree with TRBD1. Germline CDR1 is SEHNR and CDR2 is FQNEAQ (reference sequence). CDR3 length: 14 residues. As DNA, the CDR3 is TGTGCCGGCAGCCCCCGGGACAGGGTCTACGAGCAGTACTTC. Amino acids: CAGSPRDRVYEQYF.

The J gene is TRBJ2-7, the V gene TRBV15, with D possibly TRBD2 on 7 matching bases. V dropped 3 bases and J dropped 0 bases, with 15 bases sitting between them. This CDR3 is built from 16 residues. The germline CDR1 and CDR2 sequences are LNHNV and YYDKDF (reference sequence). CDR3 coding DNA: TGTGCCACCAGCAGTGTGCGGGGGCCCCGCTCCTACGAGCAGTACTTC. This encodes CATSSVRGPRSYEQYF. The variable domain in full, with the rest retrieved from reference TRBV15 and TRBJ2-7, is DAMVIQNPRYQVTQFGKPVTLSCSQTLNHNVMYWYQQKSSQAPKLLFHYYDKDFNNEADTPDNFQSRRPNTSFCFLDIRSPGLGDTAMYLCATSSVRGPRSYEQYFGPGTRLTVT.

The CDR3 here is CASSLEADYGYTF. CDR3 bases: TGCGCCAGCAGCTTGGAAGCGGACTATGGCTACACCTTC. This rearrangement joins TRBV5-1 to TRBJ1-2, with no clear D. Deletions cut 0 bases from V and 3 bases from J, with 6 bases between. Germline CDR1 reads SGHRS; CDR2 reads YFSETQ. The CDR3 consists of 13 residues. The full variable domain, with the rest looked up from reference TRBV5-1 and TRBJ1-2, is KAGVTQTPRYLIKTRGQQVTLSCSPISGHRSVSWYQQTPGQGLQFLFEYFSETQRNKGNFPGRFSGRQFSNSRSEMNVSTLELGDSALYLCASSLEADYGYTFGSGTRLTVV.

This clone was picked up one time. The genes are TRBV25-1 and TRBJ2-2; 8 bases align to TRBD2. CDR3 size: 14 residues. Germline V lookup: CDR1 MGHDK, CDR2 SYGVNS. With V trimmed by 4 bases and J by 8 bases, 6 bases remained unmatched. The CDR3 DNA is TGTGCCAGCAGTGCGGCCGGGGGGGCAGGGGAGCTGTTTTTT. It specifies CASSAAGGAGELFF. Combining the CDR3 with reference TRBV25-1 and TRBJ2-2 gives the whole variable domain EADIYQTPRYLVIGTGKKITLECSQTMGHDKMYWYQQDPGMELHLIHYSYGVNSTEKGDLSSESTVSRIRTEHFPLTLESARPSHTSQYLCASSAAGGAGELFFGEGSRLTVL.

V gene TRBV4-1 combines with J gene TRBJ1-1; the D gene is possibly TRBD1 (5 bases). Germline CDR1 MGHRA, CDR2 YSYEKL. The V and J ends lost 6 bases and 0 bases respectively, with 14 bases between them. The length of the CDR3 is 15 residues. Here the CDR3 reads CASSPQEGMNTEAFF. The DNA of the CDR3 is TGCGCCAGCAGTCCTCAGGAGGGGATGAACACTGAAGCTTTCTTT.

The chain is built from TRBV7-8 and TRBJ1-2; the match to TRBD1 covers 8 bases. The CDR3 spans 14 residues. The V segment lost 1 base and the J segment 2 bases; nucleotides outside the gene matches: 0. Germline assignment: CDR1 SGHVS and CDR2 FQNEAQ. The CDR3 protein is CASSLGTGNYGYTF. Written as DNA, the CDR3 is TGTGCCAGCAGCTTAGGGACAGGGAACTATGGCTACACCTTC. Combining the CDR3 with reference TRBV7-8 and TRBJ1-2 gives the whole variable domain GAGVSQSPRYKVAKRGQDVALRCDPISGHVSLFWYQQALGQGPEFLTYFQNEAQLDKSGLPSDRFFAERPEGSVSTLKIQRTQQEDSAVYLCASSLGTGNYGYTFGSGTRLTVV.

This clone occurred a few times. The rearrangement links TRBV6-6 to TRBJ2-1; TRBD1 aligns across 9 bases. Looked up from germline, CDR1 is MNHNY and CDR2 is SVGAGI (reference sequence). The CDR3 contains 15 residues. V lost 6 bases and J lost 4; bases outside the gene matches: 7. CDR3 bases: TGTGCCAGCAGACCCACAGGGGGCTTGTACAATGAGCAGTTCTTC. Its translation: CASRPTGGLYNEQFF.